The rows below give T cell receptor beta chains drawn from one sample of a study of cytomegalovirus exposure and HLA in healthy donors. Sequencing used immunoSEQ multiplex PCR; TCRdb keeps in-frame clones, though not all of them. The sample consists of about 130,000 clones, approximately 8.9% of them appearing once. The sample taken for sequencing was PBMCs. These receptors all come from a woman aged 40-49 years in good health and CMV-seropositive. Each CDR3 is given with its conserved first and last residue. The order of the fields is V gene, clone size, D gene, J gene, CDR3 DNA, CDR3 protein. The D gene is left open where the match is weak. The listing skips clone size in some rows; elsewhere it reads once, few, many or a size class.

TRBV7-2	few	.	TRBJ2-3	TGTGCCAGCAGCCTGGGTGACACCCGGACAGATACGCAGTATTTT	CASSLGDTRTDTQYF
TRBV11-3	few	.	TRBJ2-3	TGTGCCAGCAGCCTTGAGGGGGGGGCCGGGGATACGCAGTATTTT	CASSLEGGAGDTQYF
TRBV5-1	few	.	TRBJ2-6	TGCGCCAGCAGCCCGCCGACGGGGATCTCTGGGGCCAACGTCCTGACTTTC	CASSPPTGISGANVLTF
TRBV5-8	.	TRBD1	TRBJ1-2	TGTGCCAGCAGCCGGGACAGGGTGGATGGCTACACCTTC	CASSRDRVDGYTF
TRBV18	few	.	TRBJ1-1	TGTGCCAGCTCTCCGTCGGCGGGCCGGACTGAAGCTTTCTTT	CASSPSAGRTEAFF
TRBV4-1	.	TRBD1	TRBJ2-2	TGCGCCAGCAGCCAAGGGGACAGTAACACCGGGGAGCTGTTTTTT	CASSQGDSNTGELFF
TRBV27	few	TRBD1	TRBJ2-3	TGTGCCAGCAGTTTGGACAGGCCCAGCCTTAGCACAGATACGCAGTATTTT	CASSLDRPSLSTDTQYF
TRBV15	.	TRBD1	TRBJ1-2	TGTGCCACCAGCAGAGTTACAGGGGTCGCTAACTATGGCTACACCTTC	CATSRVTGVANYGYTF
TRBV18	few	TRBD1	TRBJ1-6	TGTGCCAGCTCACTCAGGGGGCTTGGTTCACCCCTCCACTTT	CASSLRGLGSPLHF
TRBV11-2	few	.	TRBJ2-7	TGTGCCAGCAGTTCCCGACAGGTGGGCTACGAGCAGTACTTC	CASSSRQVGYEQYF
TRBV4-1	.	.	TRBJ2-7	TGCGCCAGCAGCCAAGTAGAGGGGGTGTCCTACGAGCAGTACTTC	CASSQVEGVSYEQYF
TRBV5-1	.	TRBD1	TRBJ2-3	TGCGCCAGCAGCCCTGAGGGACAGGGTACAGATACGCAGTATTTT	CASSPEGQGTDTQYF
TRBV6-5	few	.	TRBJ2-3	TGTGCCAGCAGCGTTCTGGGGGGAACAGATACGCAGTATTTT	CASSVLGGTDTQYF
TRBV2	.	TRBD1	TRBJ2-5	TGTGCCAGCAGTGCGGACAGGGGGTACCAAGAGACCCAGTACTTC	CASSADRGYQETQYF
TRBV6-6	few	TRBD1	TRBJ1-1	TGTGCCAGCAGTTACGACAGGGGAAACACTGAAGCTTTCTTT	CASSYDRGNTEAFF
TRBV9	few	.	TRBJ2-1	TGTGCCAGCAGCACCTCTCCGGGGAATGAGCAGTTCTTC	CASSTSPGNEQFF
TRBV6-6	few	.	TRBJ1-2	TGTGCCAGCAGGGAAAGGGGCCAATTTAACTATGGCTACACCTTC	CASRERGQFNYGYTF
TRBV7-9	few	TRBD1	TRBJ1-2	TGTGCCAGCAGCTTAATGGGGGGACAGGGAATTAACTATGGCTACACCTTC	CASSLMGGQGINYGYTF
TRBV5-1	.	TRBD1	TRBJ2-7	TGCGCCAGCAGCTCCGGACAGGGGTTGGGGGCATACGAGCAGTACTTC	CASSSGQGLGAYEQYF
TRBV6-5	.	.	TRBJ2-6	TGTGCCTGCGGTCTGTTTTCGTCTGGGGCCAACGTCCTGACTTTC	CACGLFSSGANVLTF
TRBV4-1	few	.	TRBJ2-1	TGCGCCAGCAGCCAAGGTCATAGTAGCCTCGATGAGCAGTTCTTC	CASSQGHSSLDEQFF
TRBV11-2	few	TRBD1	TRBJ1-1	TGTGCCAGCAGCTTAGGGACAGGGGGAAACACTGAAGCTTTCTTT	CASSLGTGGNTEAFF
TRBV11-1	few	.	TRBJ1-2	TGTGCCAGCAGCTTAGGGGCAGGATCTAACTATGGCTACACCTTC	CASSLGAGSNYGYTF
TRBV5-1	.	TRBD2	TRBJ2-3	TGCGCCAGCAGCTTGGGTCTCGCGGGGGGTAGCACAGATACGCAGTATTTT	CASSLGLAGGSTDTQYF
TRBV5-1	.	TRBD2	TRBJ2-1	TGCGCCAGCAGCAGATCAGGGACTAGCGGGGGACACAATGAGCAGTTCTTC	CASSRSGTSGGHNEQFF
TRBV10-2	.	.	TRBJ2-5	TGCGCCAGCAAATATGCCTCGGGGTACCAAGAGACCCAGTACTTC	CASKYASGYQETQYF
TRBV6-5	.	.	TRBJ1-2	TGTGCCAGCAGTTACCCAGAACGGGGAATCTATGGCTACACCTTC	CASSYPERGIYGYTF
TRBV2	few	.	TRBJ2-7	TGTGCCAGCGACAGTCCCTACGAGCAGTACTTC	CASDSPYEQYF
TRBV7-9	few	.	TRBJ1-2	TGTGCCAGCAGCGCCGGCGGGGGGCAGATGAGGGGCTACACCTTC	CASSAGGGQMRGYTF
TRBV15	.	.	TRBJ1-4	TGTGCCACCAGCAGAGGTGGGGGAGGGGGGGAAAAACTGTTTTTT	CATSRGGGGGEKLFF
TRBV19	few	TRBD2	TRBJ2-7	TGTGCCAGTACCAGTCTAGCGGGGGGCCCCTCAAACTTTTACGAGCAGTACTTC	CASTSLAGGPSNFYEQYF
TRBV7-2	.	TRBD1	TRBJ1-2	TGTGCCAGCAGCTTACTGTGGGACAGCCTATCTTCCACCTTC	CASSLLWDSLSSTF
TRBV6-1	few	TRBD2	TRBJ2-7	TGTGCCAGCAGTGAAGAAACTAGCGGGTTTTACGAGCAGTACTTC	CASSEETSGFYEQYF
TRBV6-1	.	TRBD1	TRBJ2-7	TGTGCCAGCAGAGGACAGGGGGTAAACTCCTACGAGCAGTACTTC	CASRGQGVNSYEQYF
TRBV7-2	.	.	TRBJ2-1	TGTGCCAGCAGCCCCAGGCATGGAGGCTCCTACAATGAGCAGTTCTTC	CASSPRHGGSYNEQFF
TRBV15	few	.	TRBJ2-7	TGTGCCACCAGCAGAGGAACCTGGGAGGGGGGATACGAGCAGTACTTC	CATSRGTWEGGYEQYF
TRBV7-8	few	.	TRBJ1-6	TGTGCCAGCAGCCTTCAGGACACTAATTCACCCCTCCACTTT	CASSLQDTNSPLHF
TRBV5-6	few	TRBD1	TRBJ1-6	TGTGCCAGCAGCTTGGAGGGACAGGGCTCCAATTCACCCCTCCACTTT	CASSLEGQGSNSPLHF
TRBV5-1	few	TRBD1	TRBJ1-1	TGCGCCAGCAGCTTCACAGGGGAATTTGGCACTGAAGCTTTCTTT	CASSFTGEFGTEAFF
TRBV5-1	.	.	TRBJ2-5	TGCGCCAGCAGCTTGTCAGGTTCTGGGCAAGAGACCCAGTACTTC	CASSLSGSGQETQYF
TRBV9	few	.	TRBJ1-5	TGTGCCAGCAGCGTAGGAGAAGATCAGCCCCAGCATTTT	CASSVGEDQPQHF
TRBV18	few	.	TRBJ1-2	TGTGCCAGCTCCCAGGGAGGCCAGGAAGGCTACACCTTC	CASSQGGQEGYTF
TRBV5-4	.	TRBD2	TRBJ2-3	TGTGCCAGCAGCAAGCGGGGGACGACAGATACGCAGTATTTT	CASSKRGTTDTQYF
TRBV5-6	few	.	TRBJ2-1	TGTGCCAGCCTCAGGGACAATGAGCAGTTCTTC	CASLRDNEQFF
TRBV4-3	few	.	TRBJ1-1	TGCGCCAGCAGCCAAGAAAAGTTACGCGTGAACACTGAAGCTTTCTTT	CASSQEKLRVNTEAFF